This paragraph reports one T cell receptor (beta chain). Exclusion criteria comprised uncontrolled infection, other autoimmune disease, pregnancy or lactation. The source material, RNA transcripts, was used to amplify TCR beta CDR3 regions. The primer set for the first-round RT-PCR of the TCR CDR3 was HTBI. Using its own MiXCR run on the multiplex PCR reads, TCRdb lists one record per CDR3 protein. Of 140,000 or so distinct CDR3 sequences detected, approximately 20% appear once; the ten largest clones hold about two thirds. This sample is drawn from a study of T cells in Graves' hyperthyroidism and ophthalmopathy. CDR3 size: 13 residues. V lost 2 bases and J 6 bases, leaving 10 bases between the germline ends. Germline lookup yields CDR1 SGHTA and CDR2 FQGTGA.

The clonotype originates from a woman aged 50 to 60 with Graves' hyperthyroidism that later progressed to Graves' ophthalmopathy. The J gene is TRBJ1-1, the V gene TRBV7-3; D gene unclear. The sequencing input was blood. Here the CDR3 DNA reads TGTGCCAGCAGCTTAGACCGGGAAGCTGAAGCTTTCTTT. Residues: CASSLDREAEAFF.